Sequencing of this T cell receptor (beta chain) was carried out in a study of PD-1 blockade in classical Hodgkin lymphoma (TCRdb year 2020). For context, the study as a whole: Nivolumab dosing was 3 mg/kg intravenously every 2 weeks, continuing until either disease progression or unacceptable toxicity. The study used TCR beta sequencing and CyTOF to define a peripheral blood immune signature of response to PD-1 blockade in classical Hodgkin lymphoma. On the study overall, not on this receptor specifically: CD4+ but not CD8+ TCR diversity rose significantly by C4D1 (p=0.0027 vs p=0.16), most apparent in complete responders (p=0.02). Trial patients achieving complete response had baseline diversity similar to newly diagnosed patients, whereas partial responders and progressors had significantly lower diversity. Diversity was lower in patients who began nivolumab less than 1 year after ASCT, so these patients were left out of later analyses to avoid confounding by immune reconstitution. Baseline TCR diversity was reported as lower in newly diagnosed patients than in healthy donors, and lower still in relapsed/refractory patients. Only a single clinical trial cohort was studied, and what caused the repertoire differences, possibly disease activity or prior therapy, remained undefined.

Inclusive of the bounding cysteine and phenylalanine, the CDR3 is 12 residues long. The only DNA kept is the CDR3, 36 bases in frame from the first base. CDR1 SGHRS and CDR2 YFSETQ are derived from the germline V gene. The Qiagen DNeasy kit was used to extract genomic DNA both from unsorted PBMCs and from the negatively selected CD4+ and CD8+ fractions. Using primers that anneal to V and J segments, immunoSEQ multiplex PCR amplified the TCR beta CDR3 regions. Amplification bias was minimized using a synthetic immune receptor repertoire, and residual bias was removed computationally after sequencing. The authors processed their data as follows. Custom Python scripts were used to quantify repertoire diversity as the Shannon entropy index. Unsorted, CD4+ and CD8+ repertoires were analyzed separately, except for combined analyses in which CD4+ and CD8+ sequences were merged in silico. Clonal expansion was defined as a frequency increase of at least 2-fold after treatment compared with C1D1, and clones undetected at baseline were assigned a pseudocount of 0.5. Singleton clones were defined as clones with 0 or 1 copy at C1D1, and non-singleton clones were defined as clones with 2 or more copies. By matching protein sequences in sorted samples from the same patient, clones expanded in unsorted samples were annotated as CD4+, CD8+ or unknown. Wilcoxon tests on paired samples were used to test changes in diversity from C1D1 to C4D1. In its TCRdb copy, this immuneACCESS table keeps in-frame sequences only and misses some clones. Where compared with another copy, unresolved V genes explain less than half of these, and the others have no known cause. V, J and clone size were drawn from that table, and D and trimming were deduced from the DNA. Counted in this sample were roughly 8,000 clones; roughly 88% of them appeared once. The ten largest make up around 1.7% of the sample.

According to the study, the label for this sample's time point signals: cycle 1 day 1 (C1D1), immediately before nivolumab initiation. Every trial patient had relapsed after autologous stem cell transplantation, and cohorts A, B and C differed in prior brentuximab vedotin exposure. Magnetic negative selection with a Miltenyi CD4+ T cell isolation kit was used to purify CD4+ T cells from thawed PBMCs. The trial cohort included 55 to 65 patients with relapsed/refractory classical Hodgkin lymphoma, and each patient had a best overall response of complete response, partial response or progressive disease. Single-agent nivolumab was administered to trial patients in the multi-cohort phase II CheckMate 205 trial. An independent review committee assessed best overall response by applying the 2007 International Working Group response criteria. Trial PBMCs were collected immediately before nivolumab initiation (C1D1) and during therapy at cycle 2 day 1 and cycle 4 day 1. Peripheral blood was collected in 8 mL Vacutainer Cell Preparation Tubes, from which PBMCs were isolated by centrifugation and then cryopreserved. Purified CD4+ and CD8+ fractions were generated only in cases for which an additional PBMC sample was available. Magnetically labelled cells were removed on LS columns in a quadroMACS separator, and the flow-through was retained as the purified fraction.

Concerning this clone: There is no known antigen for this receptor. The junction and the germline gene differ at one end; a read error may be behind it.

The source was CD4+ T cells from blood, collected at baseline. The TCR originated in a human donor with classical Hodgkin lymphoma. The receptor chain draws on TRBV5-1 and TRBJ2-3; the D gene identity is not certain. The DNA is as follows: TGCGCCAGCAGCTTGGTGGTAGATACACAGTATTTT. Translated, this is CASSLVVDTQYF.